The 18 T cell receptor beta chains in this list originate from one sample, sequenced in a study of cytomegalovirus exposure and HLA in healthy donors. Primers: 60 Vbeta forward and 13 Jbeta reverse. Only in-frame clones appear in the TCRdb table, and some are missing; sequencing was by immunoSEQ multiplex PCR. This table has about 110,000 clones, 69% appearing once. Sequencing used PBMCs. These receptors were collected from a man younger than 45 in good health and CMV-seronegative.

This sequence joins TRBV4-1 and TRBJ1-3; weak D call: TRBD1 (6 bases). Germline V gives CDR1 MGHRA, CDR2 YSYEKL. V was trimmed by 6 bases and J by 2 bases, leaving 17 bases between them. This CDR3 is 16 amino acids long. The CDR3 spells CASSLAQGLAGNTIYF. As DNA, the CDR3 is TGCGCCAGCAGTTTAGCACAGGGTCTGGCTGGAAACACCATATATTTT.

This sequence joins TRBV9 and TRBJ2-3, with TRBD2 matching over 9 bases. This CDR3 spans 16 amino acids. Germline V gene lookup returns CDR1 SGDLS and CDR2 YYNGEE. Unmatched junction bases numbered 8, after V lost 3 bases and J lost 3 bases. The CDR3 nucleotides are TGTGCCAGCAGCGAGCTAGCGGGAATCAAGACAGATACGCAGTATTTT. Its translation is CASSELAGIKTDTQYF.

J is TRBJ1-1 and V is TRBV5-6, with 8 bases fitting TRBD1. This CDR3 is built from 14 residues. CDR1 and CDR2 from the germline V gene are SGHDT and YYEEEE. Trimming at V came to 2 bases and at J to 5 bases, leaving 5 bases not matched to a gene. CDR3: CASSFPTGGTEAFF. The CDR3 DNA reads TGTGCCAGCAGCTTCCCTACAGGGGGTACTGAAGCTTTCTTT.

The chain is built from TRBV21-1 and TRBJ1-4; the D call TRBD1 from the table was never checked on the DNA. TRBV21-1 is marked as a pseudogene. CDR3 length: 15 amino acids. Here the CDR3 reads CASSKGARVDEKLFF. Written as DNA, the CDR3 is TGTGCCAGCAGCAAAGGTGCCAGGGTAGACGAAAAACTGTTTTTT.

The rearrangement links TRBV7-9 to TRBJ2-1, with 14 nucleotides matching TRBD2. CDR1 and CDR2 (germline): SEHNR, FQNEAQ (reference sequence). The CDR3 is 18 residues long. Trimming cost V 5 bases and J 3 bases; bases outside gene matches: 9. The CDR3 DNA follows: TGTGCCAGCAGCCCCGGGACTAGCGGGAGCGGAGACTACAATGAGCAGTTCTTC. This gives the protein CASSPGTSGSGDYNEQFF.

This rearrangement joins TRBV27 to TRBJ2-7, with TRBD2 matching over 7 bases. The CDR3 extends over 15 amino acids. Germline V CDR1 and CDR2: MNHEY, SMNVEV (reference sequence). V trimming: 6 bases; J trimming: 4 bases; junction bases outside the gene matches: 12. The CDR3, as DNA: TGTGCCAGCAGCTCCCTTGGGGAGGGAGAATACGAGCAGTACTTC. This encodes CASSSLGEGEYEQYF.

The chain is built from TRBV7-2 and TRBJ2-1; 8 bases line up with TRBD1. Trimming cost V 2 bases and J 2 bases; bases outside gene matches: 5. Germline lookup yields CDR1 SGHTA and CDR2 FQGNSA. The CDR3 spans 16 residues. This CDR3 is CASSLLDRGAYNEQFF. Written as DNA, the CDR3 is TGTGCCAGCAGCTTACTCGACAGGGGCGCCTACAATGAGCAGTTCTTC. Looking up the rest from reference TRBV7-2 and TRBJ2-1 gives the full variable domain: GAGVSQSPSNKVTEKGKDVELRCDPISGHTALYWYRQSLGQGLEFLIYFQGNSAPDKSGLPSDRFSAERTGGSVSTLTIQRTQQEDSAVYLCASSLLDRGAYNEQFFGPGTRLTVL.

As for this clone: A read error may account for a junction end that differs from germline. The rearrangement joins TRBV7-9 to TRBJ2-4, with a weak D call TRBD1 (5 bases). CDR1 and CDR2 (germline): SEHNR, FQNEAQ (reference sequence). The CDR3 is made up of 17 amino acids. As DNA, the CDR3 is TGTTCCAGCAGCTTAGGTACAGGTGATTTAGCCAAAAACATTCAGTACTTC. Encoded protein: CSSSLGTGDLAKNIQYF.

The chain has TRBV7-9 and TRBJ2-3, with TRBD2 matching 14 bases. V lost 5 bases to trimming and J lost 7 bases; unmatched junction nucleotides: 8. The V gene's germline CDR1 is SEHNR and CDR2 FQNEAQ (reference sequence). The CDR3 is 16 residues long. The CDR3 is CASSPQGLAGGHTQYF. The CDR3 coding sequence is TGTGCCAGCAGCCCCCAAGGACTAGCGGGAGGTCATACGCAGTATTTT.

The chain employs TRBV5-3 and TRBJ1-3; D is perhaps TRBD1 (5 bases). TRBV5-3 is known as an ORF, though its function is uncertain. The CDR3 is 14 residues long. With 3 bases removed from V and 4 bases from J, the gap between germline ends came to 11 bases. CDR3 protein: CARSSGGSGNTIYF. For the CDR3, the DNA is TGTGCCAGAAGCTCGGGGGGGAGCGGAAACACCATATATTTT.

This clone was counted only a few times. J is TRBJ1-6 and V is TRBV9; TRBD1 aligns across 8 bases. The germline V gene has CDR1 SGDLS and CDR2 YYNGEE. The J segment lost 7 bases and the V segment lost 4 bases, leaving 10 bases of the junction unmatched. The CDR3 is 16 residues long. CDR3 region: CASSPLTGVKNSPLHF. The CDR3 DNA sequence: TGTGCCAGCAGCCCCTTGACAGGGGTTAAGAATTCACCCCTCCACTTT.

CDR3 amino acids: CASRDREETQYF. The CDR3 nucleotides read TGTGCCAGCCGGGACAGGGAGGAGACCCAGTACTTC. The chain employs TRBV6-6 and TRBJ2-5; 9 nucleotides align to TRBD1. The ends lost 8 bases at V and 5 bases at J; junction bases unmatched: 3. The CDR3 is 12 amino acids. Germline CDR1 and CDR2: MNHNY and SVGAGI (reference sequence).

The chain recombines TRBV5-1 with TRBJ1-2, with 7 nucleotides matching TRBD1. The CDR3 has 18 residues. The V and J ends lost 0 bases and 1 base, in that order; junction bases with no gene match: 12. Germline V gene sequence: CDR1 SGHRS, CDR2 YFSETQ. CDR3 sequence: CASSLVGDRAFDNYGYTF. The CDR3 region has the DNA TGCGCCAGCAGCTTGGTCGGTGACAGGGCCTTTGATAACTATGGCTACACCTTC.

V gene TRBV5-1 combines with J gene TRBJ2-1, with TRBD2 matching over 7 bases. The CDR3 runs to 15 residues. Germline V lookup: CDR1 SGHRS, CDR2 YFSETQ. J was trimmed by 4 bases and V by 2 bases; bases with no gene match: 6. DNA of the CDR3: TGCGCCAGCAGCTTAAAGGCGGGGGAATACAATGAGCAGTTCTTC. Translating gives CASSLKAGEYNEQFF.

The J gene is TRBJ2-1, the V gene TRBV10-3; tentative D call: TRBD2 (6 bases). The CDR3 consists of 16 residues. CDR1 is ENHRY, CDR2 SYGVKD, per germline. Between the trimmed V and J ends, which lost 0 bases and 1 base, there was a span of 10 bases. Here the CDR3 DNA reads TGTGCCATCAGTGAGTCGGGGGGATTGTCCTACAATGAGCAGTTCTTC. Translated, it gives CAISESGGLSYNEQFF.

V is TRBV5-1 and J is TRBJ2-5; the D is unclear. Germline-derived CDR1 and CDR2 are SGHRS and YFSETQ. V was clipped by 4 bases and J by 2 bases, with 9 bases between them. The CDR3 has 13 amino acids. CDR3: CASSGQLQETQYF. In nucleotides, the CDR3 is TGCGCCAGCAGCGGGCAGCTTCAAGAGACCCAGTACTTC.

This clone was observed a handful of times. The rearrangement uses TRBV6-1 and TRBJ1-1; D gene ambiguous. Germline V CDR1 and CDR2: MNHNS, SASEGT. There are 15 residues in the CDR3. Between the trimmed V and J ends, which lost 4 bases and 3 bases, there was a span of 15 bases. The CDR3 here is CASSGTRGSYTEAFF. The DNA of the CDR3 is TGTGCCAGCAGTGGAACGCGAGGGAGTTACACTGAAGCTTTCTTT.

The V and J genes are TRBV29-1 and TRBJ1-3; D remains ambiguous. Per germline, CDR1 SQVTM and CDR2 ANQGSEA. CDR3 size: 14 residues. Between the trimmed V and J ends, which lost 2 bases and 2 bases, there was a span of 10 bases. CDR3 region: CSVETRGAGNTIYF. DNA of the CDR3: TGCAGCGTTGAAACGCGGGGAGCTGGAAACACCATATATTTT.